This paragraph covers one T cell receptor beta chain sequence. This clonotype was detected a few times. Its antigen target is currently unknown. Base qualities are not provided; no much larger clone lies one nucleotide away. The run used an Illumina HiSeq 2500. TCR beta libraries were prepared by quantitative 5'-RACE with molecular barcodes. Processing in the source paper ran as follows. A new computational method, built on a probabilistic model of VDJ rearrangement, was used to identify disease-linked TCR variants. TCRdb's own reprocessing of the public reads used fastp at Q25 and MiXCR and kept productive beta chains. Rows are combined by CDR3 protein, so each entry shows the most common genes and DNA. These V and J calls originate from TCRdb's pipeline instead of the authors' own analysis. Counted in this sample were 350,000 to 450,000 distinct CDR3 sequences; more than 25% of them appeared once. 0.85% to 1% of the sample comes from the top ten.

These data belong to a study of CD8 T cells in ankylosing spondylitis (dated by TCRdb to the late 2010s). For the study in its entirety: To find TCR variants linked to disease, the study profiled T cell receptor beta repertoires in ankylosing spondylitis patients and healthy donors. Samples of peripheral blood were taken, and for ankylosing spondylitis patients, synovial fluid was collected as well. The whole study cohort included some 100 healthy donors and some 27 ankylosing spondylitis patients.

Spanning cysteine to phenylalanine, the CDR3 consists of 14 amino acids. This entry keeps only the CDR3 DNA: 42 bases, framed from base 1. V is cut by 3 bases and J by 1 base, and the space between the germline ends is 7 bases. CDR1 LGHDT and CDR2 YNNKEL were looked up in the germline V gene (reference sequence). General findings and caveats noted by the study authors: The disease-linked clones were reported to be significantly enriched in matched synovial fluid samples from ankylosing spondylitis patients. Some motif variants had previously been reported in the synovial fluid and blood of reactive arthritis patients, which suggests shared mechanisms of disease initiation. The disease-linked clones had a CD8+ phenotype and were found at relatively low frequencies in peripheral blood. Blood from ankylosing spondylitis patients appeared to be characterized by a TCR beta motif made up of eight highly homologous amino acid variants.

The sequence links TRBV3-1 to TRBJ1-5; TRBD1 could be the D gene, as 5 bases match. The sequenced sample was blood, either unsorted or a sorted T cell fraction (not recorded which). The source of this sequence is a male donor with ankylosing spondylitis. The DNA sequence is given as TGTGCCAGCAGCCATTGGGGGAGCAATCAGCCCCAGCATTTT. This translates into CASSHWGSNQPQHF.